The 8 T cell receptor beta chains given below trace back to one sample, sequenced in a study of Graves' ophthalmopathy and Graves' hyperthyroidism. As the template, RNA transcripts were used to amplify TCR beta CDR3 regions. The first-round RT-PCR employed HTBI primers together with the Qiagen OneStep RT-PCR kit. A multiplex PCR was then performed as the second round. TCRdb re-analysed the multiplex PCR reads in MiXCR, keeping a single row per CDR3 protein. There are approximately 380,000 distinct CDR3 sequences in the sample; more than 20% occur only once, and approximately 3% lies in the top ten. The sample taken for sequencing was peripheral blood. All receptors come from a woman in her late teens or twenties with stable Graves' hyperthyroidism.

The chain uses TRBV6-5 and TRBJ1-5; D remains ambiguous. This CDR3 region has 15 residues. Germline CDR1 reads MNHEY; CDR2 reads SVGAGI. V lost 0 bases and J 10 bases, leaving 16 bases between the germline ends. The CDR3 reads CASSYSSQPQHPQHF. In DNA, the CDR3 is TGTGCCAGCAGTTACTCGAGTCAGCCCCAACATCCCCAGCATTTT.

In its sample, this clonotype was seen many times. The V call is TRBV12-3 or TRBV12-4, the J call TRBJ2-5; the match to TRBD2 covers 11 bases. The CDR3 length is 15 residues. With 5 bases clipped from V and 9 bases from J, the junction kept 11 bases outside the gene matches. The CDR3 region is CASSPGTSGAGSQYF. Written as DNA, the CDR3 is TGTGCCAGCAGTCCCGGGACTAGCGGTGCGGGGTCCCAGTACTTC.

J is TRBJ1-1 and V is TRBV12-3 or TRBV12-4; unclear D gene. This CDR3 has 12 amino acids. Trimming cost V 2 bases and J 7 bases, with 8 bases left between them. In DNA, the CDR3 is TGTGCCAGCAGTTTACGGCAGTTTGAAGCTTTCTTT. Protein sequence: CASSLRQFEAFF.

This clonotype occurred many times. The V gene is TRBV7-9, the J gene TRBJ2-5; D uncertain. This CDR3 has 13 residues. The V gene lost 11 bases and the J gene lost 3 bases, with 16 bases spanning the gap. CDR1 and CDR2 (germline): SEHNR, FQNEAQ (reference sequence). The CDR3 region is CASRRLMKETQYF. The CDR3 bases are TGTGCCTCGAGAAGACTGATGAAAGAGACCCAGTACTTC.

The J gene is TRBJ1-1, the V gene TRBV5-1; D is unclear. The V gene's germline CDR1 is SGHRS and CDR2 YFSETQ. This CDR3 is 14 amino acids long. Trimming took 7 bases from V and 0 from J, leaving 13 bases between them. CDR3 DNA: TGCGCCAGCTCCCGGTACCGTATGAACACTGAAGCTTTCTTT. Protein: CASSRYRMNTEAFF.

The rearrangement uses TRBV19 and TRBJ1-1; D gene unclear. The germline CDR1 and CDR2 sequences are LNHDA and SQIVND (reference sequence). CDR3 length: 13 amino acids. Trimming took 5 bases from V and 1 from J, leaving 8 bases between them. The CDR3 coding sequence is TGTGCCAGTAGTCGGGTCGGGAACACTGAAGCTTTCTTT. This encodes CASSRVGNTEAFF.

There are many counts of this clonotype. The chain is built from TRBV19 and TRBJ2-7; no clear D. Trimming shortened V by 6 bases and J by 3 bases, and 18 bases separated the two germline ends. There are 15 residues in the CDR3. Germline lookup yields CDR1 LNHDA and CDR2 SQIVND (reference sequence). As DNA, the CDR3 is TGTGCCAGTAGAGGTGCAGCCGGTAACGACTACGAGCAGTACTTC. It translates to CASRGAAGNDYEQYF. Full variable domain (rest looked up from reference TRBV19 and TRBJ2-7): DGGITQSPKYLFRKEGQNVTLSCEQNLNHDAMYWYRQDPGQGLRLIYYSQIVNDFQKGDIAEGYSVSREKKESFPLTVTSAQKNPTAFYLCASRGAAGNDYEQYFGPGTRLTVT.

This clonotype was observed a handful of times. The genes are TRBV20-1 and TRBJ1-6; 10 bases fit TRBD1. CDR3 length: 14 amino acids. V was pared by 1 base and J by 9 bases, with 3 bases of the junction left unmatched. CDR1 is DFQATT and CDR2 is SNEGSKA in the germline V gene (reference sequence). CDR3 DNA: TGCAGTGCTAGAGGACAGGGGGCGCGTTCACCCCTCCACTTT. It specifies CSARGQGARSPLHF.